The 2 T cell receptor beta chains below come from one sample, sequenced in a study of blood T cell repertoires in COVID-19. Using immunoSEQ multiplex PCR, the repertoire was profiled, and TCRdb retains in-frame clones only, with some absent. In the table there are 200,000 to 300,000 clones, 82% of which are singletons. The sequencing input was peripheral blood. The origin of the receptors is a woman aged 55-70 years with active or convalescent COVID-19.

The rearrangement links TRBV10-3 to TRBJ2-7; 11 nucleotides match TRBD1. Germline V gives CDR1 ENHRY, CDR2 SYGVKD. This CDR3 has 17 residues. V lost 4 bases, J lost 1 base, and 9 bases stayed unmatched. The CDR3 is CAISGGVRDRGSYEQYF. CDR3 coding DNA: TGTGCCATCAGTGGCGGGGTCAGGGACAGGGGGTCCTACGAGCAGTACTTC.

This clone has just one count. CDR3 bases: TGTGCCTGGGGGAGGGGGGGCGGCGCTTTCTTT. Its protein is CAWGRGGGAFF. This chain connects TRBV30 to TRBJ1-1; tentative D call: TRBD1 (6 bases). V gave up 5 bases and J gave up 11 bases, with 15 bases separating them. Germline V gene data show CDR1 as GTSNPN and CDR2 as SVGIG (reference sequence). This CDR3 has 11 amino acids.